Below, 25 T cell receptor beta chains from the same sample are listed, as sequenced in a study of blood T cells in healthy people across ages. The second PCR ran roughly 7 to 12 cycles with a sample-barcoded 5' primer and J-beta primers. TCRdb re-called the 5' RACE reads through MiXCR, storing one row per CDR3 protein. The table records about 640,000 distinct CDR3 sequences, approximately 50% of them present only once. The sequenced sample was blood. All receptors derive from a man aged 60-69 years in good health.

This clonotype was detected a few times. The chain has TRBV11-2 and TRBJ2-7; 8 nucleotides line up with TRBD1. V was pared by 1 base and J by 3 bases, with 5 bases of the junction left unmatched. The germline CDR1 and CDR2 sequences are SGHAT and FQNNGV. The CDR3 has 15 residues. Here the CDR3 reads CASSLGGTGVYEQYF. The CDR3, as DNA: TGTGCCAGCAGCTTAGGGGGGACAGGAGTCTACGAGCAGTACTTC.

This clonotype appeared a few times. The CDR3 loop reads CASSYGGSGEETQYF. The DNA for the CDR3 is TGTGCCAGCAGTTACGGCGGTAGCGGGGAGGAGACCCAGTACTTC. J is TRBJ2-5 and V is TRBV6-5; 8 positions match TRBD2. Germline lookup yields CDR1 MNHEY and CDR2 SVGAGI. This CDR3 region has 15 residues. The J segment lost 5 bases and the V segment lost 2 bases, leaving 7 bases of the junction unmatched.

The chain employs TRBV4-2 and TRBJ2-5; possibly TRBD1 or TRBD2 for D (5 bases each). Trimming took 0 bases from V and 1 from J, leaving 9 bases between them. This CDR3 comprises 15 residues. Germline assignment: CDR1 LGHNA and CDR2 YNFKEQ. The CDR3 DNA is TGTGCCAGCAGCCAAGATCTGGGACCCCAAGAGACCCAGTACTTC. Translation gives CASSQDLGPQETQYF.

V and J are TRBV6-1 and TRBJ2-1, with TRBD2 as a possible D gene (6 bases). The CDR3 is 15 residues long. Germline lookup yields CDR1 MNHNS and CDR2 SASEGT. Between the trimmed V and J ends, which lost 6 bases and 8 bases, there was a span of 20 bases. In DNA, the CDR3 is TGTGCCAGCAGGGTCGGAGGGGCAGGTGGCGATGAGCAGTTCTTC. This encodes CASRVGGAGGDEQFF.

The chain joins TRBV5-1 to TRBJ2-1, with D possibly called TRBD1 or TRBD2 (5 bases each). The CDR3 consists of 16 residues. Germline lookup yields CDR1 SGHRS and CDR2 YFSETQ. The germline V and J ends were trimmed by 3 bases and 2 bases, with 15 bases remaining between them. CDR3 region: CASSSSGPRPYNEQFF. The CDR3 region has the DNA TGCGCCAGCAGCTCCTCGGGACCCAGGCCCTACAATGAGCAGTTCTTC.

This clonotype was observed once. The chain employs TRBV7-2 and TRBJ2-1; 10 bases are a match to TRBD2. The J call may be in error: the DNA end matches TRBJ2-7 better. Germline CDR1 is SGHTA and CDR2 is FQGNSA. CDR3 length: 16 amino acids. The CDR3 coding sequence is TGTGCCAGCAGCTTAGCGACTAGCGGGTACTACAATGAGCAGTACTTC. This gives the protein CASSLATSGYYNEQYF.

The rearrangement links TRBV28 to TRBJ2-4; TRBD2 aligns across 11 bases. With the DNA end fitting TRBJ2-5 better, the J assignment may be wrong. The V gene's germline CDR1 is MDHEN and CDR2 SYDVKM. This CDR3 contains 15 residues. The CDR3 DNA sequence: TGTGCCAGTACCCTAACTAGCGGGAGTCAAGAGACCCAGTACTTC. Protein: CASTLTSGSQETQYF.

This sequence joins TRBV5-1 and TRBJ2-6; the D call may be TRBD1 or TRBD2 (5 bases each). V was clipped by 0 bases and J by 6 bases, with 10 bases between them. Germline values: CDR1 SGHRS, CDR2 YFSETQ. This CDR3 comprises 15 residues. The CDR3 reads CASSLGGSQANVLTF. CDR3 nucleotides: TGCGCCAGCAGCTTGGGGGGGTCCCAGGCCAACGTCCTGACTTTC.

The rearrangement joins TRBV4-2 to TRBJ2-3; 8 nucleotides match TRBD2. Germline CDR1 is LGHNA and CDR2 is YNFKEQ. The CDR3 runs 17 residues. V was pared by 3 bases and J by 0 bases, with 8 bases of the junction left unmatched. This CDR3 is CASSQLTSDTSTDTQYF. The CDR3 region has the DNA TGTGCCAGCAGCCAGCTGACTAGCGACACTAGCACAGATACGCAGTATTTT.

Points on this clonotype: Its ends do not fully match the called genes, so a read error is possible. This rearrangement joins TRBV7-2 to TRBJ2-6, with 9 bases that match TRBD1. The germline V gene encodes CDR1 SGHTA and CDR2 FQGNSA. There are 19 residues in the CDR3. The CDR3 region is CVSSLGLTGGYFGANVLTF. The CDR3 region has the DNA TGTGTCAGCAGCTTAGGATTAACAGGGGGCTATTTTGGGGCCAACGTCCTGACTTTC.

The chain employs TRBV5-1 and TRBJ2-1, with D possibly called TRBD1 or TRBD2 (5 bases each). The CDR3 contains 15 residues. V was trimmed by 3 bases and J by 8 bases, leaving 18 bases between them. Germline V lookup: CDR1 SGHRS, CDR2 YFSETQ. The CDR3 is CASSSGAPSLDEQFF. The CDR3 DNA sequence: TGCGCCAGCAGCTCCGGGGCGCCCAGTCTCGATGAGCAGTTCTTC.

This sequence joins TRBV20-1 and TRBJ2-1; 8 nucleotides agree with TRBD2. Trimming removed 5 bases from V and 4 bases from J; junction bases left unmatched: 4. Germline lookup yields CDR1 DFQATT and CDR2 SNEGSKA (reference sequence). The CDR3 contains 13 residues. Here the CDR3 reads CSAARGEYNEQFF. Here the CDR3 DNA reads TGCAGTGCTGCGCGGGGGGAGTACAATGAGCAGTTCTTC.

This clonotype was seen a handful of times. This chain's CDR3 is CATSTGQYNSPLHF. CDR3 DNA: TGTGCCACCAGCACGGGACAGTATAATTCACCCCTCCACTTT. V gene TRBV15 combines with J gene TRBJ1-6; 7 nucleotides line up with TRBD1. Trimming took 4 bases from V and 4 from J; bases not matched to a gene: 1. Germline assignment: CDR1 LNHNV and CDR2 YYDKDF (reference sequence). The length of the CDR3 is 14 residues. Full variable domain (missing parts from reference TRBV15 and TRBJ1-6): DAMVIQNPRYQVTQFGKPVTLSCSQTLNHNVMYWYQQKSSQAPKLLFHYYDKDFNNEADTPDNFQSRRPNTSFCFLDIRSPGLGDTAMYLCATSTGQYNSPLHFGNGTRLTVT.

The genes are TRBV12-3 or TRBV12-4 and TRBJ1-2; D is ambiguous. Trimming left V 2 bases short and J 7 bases short, with 11 bases between. This CDR3 is 13 amino acids long. The CDR3, as DNA: TGTGCCAGCAGTTTATGGAGGGTGCGTGGCTACACCTTC. It encodes CASSLWRVRGYTF.

This chain uses TRBV7-2 with TRBJ2-1, with D possibly matching TRBD1 (8 bases). The germline V gene encodes CDR1 SGHTA and CDR2 FQGNSA. The V gene lost 5 bases and the J gene lost 0 bases, with 14 bases spanning the gap. The CDR3 is 16 amino acids. CDR3 sequence (DNA): TGTGCCAGCAGCCCACAGGGGGGGAGCTCCTACAATGAGCAGTTCTTC. Translation: CASSPQGGSSYNEQFF.

The gene calls are TRBV20-1 and TRBJ1-6; TRBD1 agrees at 7 bases. The CDR3 is made up of 13 amino acids. Germline V gene lookup returns CDR1 DFQATT and CDR2 SNEGSKA (reference sequence). V was clipped by 4 bases and J by 8 bases; unmatched bases: 5. As DNA, the CDR3 is TGCAGTGCTATCGCGGGACAGTATTCACCCCTCCACTTT. It translates to CSAIAGQYSPLHF.

The chain employs TRBV6-2 or TRBV6-3 and TRBJ1-2; 9 bases fit TRBD1. Germline V gene data show CDR1 as MNHEY and CDR2 as SVGEGT. Trimming at V came to 6 bases and at J to 4 bases, leaving 6 bases not matched to a gene. The CDR3 has 14 residues. In DNA, the CDR3 is TGTGCCAGCAGCGGGGGACAGGGAGGCTATGGCTACACCTTC. Protein: CASSGGQGGYGYTF.

The chain joins TRBV3-1 to TRBJ1-2; 8 nucleotides agree with TRBD1. The CDR3 has 13 amino acids. The trim removed 10 bases at V and 8 bases at J, leaving 12 bases unmatched. Germline V gives CDR1 LGHDT, CDR2 YNNKEL (reference sequence). The CDR3 DNA reads TGTGCCACCGGACCCCGACAGGGGCAAGGCTACACCTTC. Protein product: CATGPRQGQGYTF. The variable domain in full, with the rest retrieved from reference TRBV3-1 and TRBJ1-2, is DTAVSQTPKYLVTQMGNDKSIKCEQNLGHDTMYWYKQDSKKFLKIMFSYNNKELIINETVPNRFSPKSPDKAHLNLHINSLELGDSAVYFCATGPRQGQGYTFGSGTRLTVV.

The sample holds one count of this clonotype. The J gene is TRBJ2-5, the V gene TRBV5-1; possibly TRBD1 for D (6 bases). The CDR3 length is 15 residues. Trimming stripped 3 bases from V and 4 bases from J, with 16 bases between. Germline V lookup: CDR1 SGHRS, CDR2 YFSETQ. The CDR3 sequence is CASSWNSGDRETQYF. The CDR3 coding sequence is TGCGCCAGCAGCTGGAATTCAGGGGATCGAGAGACCCAGTACTTC.

In DNA, the CDR3 is TGTGCCAGCAGTTTCCTCACTAGCGGGGGGGCCTATGAGCAGTTCTTC. Amino acids: CASSFLTSGGAYEQFF. V gene TRBV27 combines with J gene TRBJ2-1; TRBD2 agrees at 13 bases. Looked up from germline, CDR1 is MNHEY and CDR2 is SMNVEV (reference sequence). J was trimmed by 8 bases and V by 3 bases; bases with no gene match: 7. This CDR3 is built from 16 residues.

The V gene is TRBV28, the J gene TRBJ1-6; the D is unclear. V shed 2 bases and J shed 0 bases, with 5 bases lying between them. Germline assignment: CDR1 MDHEN and CDR2 SYDVKM. The CDR3 is 15 residues long. Here the CDR3 DNA reads TGTGCCAGCAGTTTACCGAGCTCCTATAATTCACCCCTCCACTTT. Residues: CASSLPSSYNSPLHF. Filled out from reference TRBV28 and TRBJ1-6, the complete variable domain reads DVKVTQSSRYLVKRTGEKVFLECVQDMDHENMFWYRQDPGLGLRLIYFSYDVKMKEKGDIPEGYSVSREKKERFSLILESASTNQTSMYLCASSLPSSYNSPLHFGNGTRLTVT.

The chain is built from TRBV11-2 and TRBJ2-7, with TRBD2 matching 11 bases. CDR3 length: 14 amino acids. The V segment lost 5 bases and the J segment 2 bases; nucleotides outside the gene matches: 2. Germline CDR1 SGHAT, CDR2 FQNNGV. CDR3 protein: CASSPGLAAYEQYF. CDR3 bases: TGTGCCAGCAGCCCGGGACTAGCGGCCTACGAGCAGTACTTC.

The V gene is TRBV5-1, the J gene TRBJ2-2; 11 nucleotides line up with TRBD2. Germline CDR1 SGHRS, CDR2 YFSETQ. V shed 3 bases and J 4 bases; nucleotides not matched to a gene: 2. The CDR3 loop spans 15 amino acids. The CDR3 is CASSSGTSGTGELFF. The CDR3 nucleotides read TGCGCCAGCAGCTCCGGGACTAGCGGCACCGGGGAGCTGTTTTTT.

This clonotype came up a few times. The chain recombines TRBV6-1 with TRBJ2-4; D remains ambiguous. The tail of the sequence fits TRBJ2-7 better, so the J call may be wrong. CDR1 and CDR2 (germline): MNHNS, SASEGT. The CDR3 runs to 14 residues. CDR3 region: CATIRQTATYEQYF. The DNA for the CDR3 is TGTGCCACAATTCGTCAGACGGCTACCTACGAGCAGTACTTC.

This clonotype was seen only once. V usage is TRBV19 and J usage is TRBJ2-5, with 10 positions matching TRBD1. The tail of the sequence fits TRBJ2-7 better, so the J call may be wrong. The germline V gene has CDR1 LNHDA and CDR2 SQIVND (reference sequence). The CDR3 spans 14 residues. For the CDR3, the DNA is TGTGCCAGTAGTGTGACAGGGGGCCCCAACGAGCAGTACTTC. As protein: CASSVTGGPNEQYF.